Below, 9 T cell receptor beta chains from the same sample are listed, as sequenced in a study of beta chain features in type 1 diabetes (dated by TCRdb to the late 2010s). Library method: the immunoSEQ multiplex PCR assay. The entire isolated RNA was reverse transcribed using the High Capacity cDNA Reverse Transcription Kit, and thus expressed TCRB transcripts were sequenced. Here the immuneACCESS table is served through TCRdb, limited to in-frame sequences with V and J called. Missing clones are a known gap in these copies; in checked studies unresolved V genes cover under half, and the rest lacks a known reason. For this sample the table gives about 650,000 clones, of which around 12% were detected only once. Together, the top ten hold more than 0.1% of the sample. The antigens for these receptors are not known. What the authors observed across the whole study: Type 1 diabetes patients showed a moderate but significant shortening of TCRB CDR3 length in all four CD4+ subsets.

Input material: naive CD4+ T cells from blood. The sample's cell subset or site, from its label and the paper: true naive CD4+ T cells. The receptors derive from a man aged 25-45 years with type 1 diabetes.

This clone was seen a few times. The V and J genes are TRBV5-5 and TRBJ1-2; no firm D call. Per germline, CDR1 SGHKS and CDR2 YYEKEE (reference sequence). This CDR3 has 13 residues. V was trimmed by 4 bases and J by 8 bases, leaving 15 bases between them. The CDR3 nucleotides are TGTGCCAGCAGCCGGGCCGTCGATCGGGGCTACACCTTC. It is translated as CASSRAVDRGYTF. The whole variable domain, filled in from reference TRBV5-5 and TRBJ1-2, reads DAGVTQSPTHLIKTRGQQVTLRCSPISGHKSVSWYQQVLGQGPQFIFQYYEKEERGRGNFPDRFSARQFPNYSSELNVNALLLGDSALYLCASSRAVDRGYTFGSGTRLTVV.

The chain has TRBV7-2 and TRBJ1-6, with 7 positions matching TRBD1. This CDR3 has 15 residues. Per the germline V gene, CDR1 is SGHTA and CDR2 is FQGNSA. With V trimmed by 0 bases and J by 11 bases, 7 bases remained unmatched. The CDR3 DNA reads TGTGCCAGCAGCTTAGCTTCCGGACAGGATCCACCCCTCCACTTT. Translation gives CASSLASGQDPPLHF.

Many counts were recorded for this clone. The chain couples TRBV6-6 to TRBJ2-4, with D unclear. Germline values: CDR1 MNHNY, CDR2 SVGAGI (reference sequence). V was cut by 6 bases and J by 3 bases, with 6 bases left in between. This CDR3 region has 12 residues. The CDR3 DNA follows: TGTGCCAGCAGCGCCGGCAAAAACATTCAGTACTTC. This gives the protein CASSAGKNIQYF.

V is TRBV19 and J is TRBJ1-5; 8 bases map to TRBD1. CDR3 size: 16 residues. V lost 2 bases and J lost 6; bases outside the gene matches: 9. Germline values: CDR1 LNHDA, CDR2 SQIVND (reference sequence). This chain's CDR3 is CASSISGRGRGQPQHF. Here the CDR3 DNA reads TGTGCCAGTAGTATAAGTGGCAGGGGGCGAGGTCAGCCCCAGCATTTT.

This clone appeared a few times. The chain links TRBV7-2 to TRBJ2-3; 7 bases match TRBD1. Looked up from germline, CDR1 is SGHTA and CDR2 is FQGNSA. The V segment lost 5 bases and the J segment 1 base; nucleotides outside the gene matches: 6. This CDR3 has 15 residues. The CDR3 DNA reads as TGTGCCAGCAGCCGGATGCAGGGGGGCACAGATACGCAGTATTTT. It codes for CASSRMQGGTDTQYF.

This clone was counted between two and nine times. Other DNA sequences in this specimen translate into the identical CDR3. The chain has TRBV30 and TRBJ2-1; D not resolved. CDR3 size: 12 residues. V lost 2 bases, J lost 0 bases, and 2 bases lay in between. Per germline, CDR1 GTSNPN and CDR2 SVGIG (reference sequence). CDR3 in DNA: TGTGCCTGGAGTAGCTCCTACAATGAGCAGTTCTTC. Translating gives CAWSSSYNEQFF.

The genes are TRBV7-6 and TRBJ2-3; the D is unclear. The CDR3 runs 12 residues. Trimming removed 4 bases from V and 2 bases from J, with 4 bases in between. From germline, CDR1 is SGHVS and CDR2 FNYEAQ. The CDR3 coding sequence is TGTGCCAGCAGCTCGATCACAGATACGCAGTATTTT. Protein product: CASSSITDTQYF.

This chain uses TRBV13 with TRBJ1-3; possible D gene TRBD1, 5 bases. Trimming stripped 5 bases from V and 3 bases from J, with 14 bases between. Germline V gene lookup returns CDR1 PRHDT and CDR2 FYEKMQ (reference sequence). The CDR3 is made up of 15 amino acids. CDR3 sequence: CASSPVGGGGNTIYF. In DNA, the CDR3 is TGTGCCAGCAGCCCGGTGGGGGGAGGTGGAAACACCATATATTTT.

The rearrangement uses TRBV5-1 and TRBJ1-2; no definite D call. The CDR3 consists of 14 residues. CDR1 and CDR2 (germline): SGHRS, YFSETQ. The V end was cut by 0 bases, the J end by 2 bases, with 8 bases between. Here the CDR3 reads CASSLADTNYGYTF. The CDR3 DNA is TGCGCCAGCAGCTTGGCCGACACCAACTATGGCTACACCTTC.